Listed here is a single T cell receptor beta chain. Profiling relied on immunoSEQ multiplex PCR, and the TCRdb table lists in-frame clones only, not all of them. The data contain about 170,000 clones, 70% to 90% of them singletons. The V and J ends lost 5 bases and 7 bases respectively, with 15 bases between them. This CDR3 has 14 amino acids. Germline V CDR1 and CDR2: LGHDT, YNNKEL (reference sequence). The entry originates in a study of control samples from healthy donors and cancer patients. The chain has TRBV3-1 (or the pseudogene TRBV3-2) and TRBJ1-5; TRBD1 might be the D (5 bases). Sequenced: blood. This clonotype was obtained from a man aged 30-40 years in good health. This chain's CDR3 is CASSARVGDQPQHF. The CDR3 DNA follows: TGTGCCAGCAGCGCCAGGGTCGGGGACCAGCCCCAGCATTTT.